The rows below give T cell receptor beta chains drawn from one sample of a study of shared clonotypes between healthy human individuals. Some clones are missing from TCRdb's copy, which holds only in-frame ones; the method was immunoSEQ multiplex PCR. The table lists over a million clones, more than 95% of them singletons, with about 1.2% in the top ten. The sample comprised naive CD4+ T cells sorted from blood. The receptors shown here come from a man aged 25 to 40 in good health. CDR3s include the opening cysteine and the closing phenylalanine or tryptophan. A D gene is named only where the DNA matches it firmly. Not every row has a clone size; where given, it reads once, few, many or a size class.

size	J	D	V	CDR3	DNA
-	TRBJ2-5	-	TRBV18	CASSPGAGGETQYF	TGTGCCAGCTCACCAGGGGCCGGAGGAGAGACCCAGTACTTC
few	TRBJ1-3	-	TRBV11-2	CASSSPGVSGNTIYF	TGTGCCAGCAGCTCCCCAGGGGTCTCTGGAAACACCATATATTTT
-	TRBJ2-3	TRBD2	TRBV7-6	CASSLGSGGSTDTQYF	TGTGCCAGCAGCTTAGGGTCGGGAGGAAGCACAGATACGCAGTATTTT
-	TRBJ2-1	-	TRBV6-4	CASRDGEYNEQFF	TGTGCCAGCCGGGACGGCGAATACAATGAGCAGTTCTTC
-	TRBJ2-1	-	TRBV7-3	CASSFESHNEQFF	TGTGCCAGCAGCTTCGAGTCCCACAATGAGCAGTTCTTC
-	TRBJ1-5	-	TRBV15	CATSRGGSGSNQPQHF	TGTGCCACCAGCAGAGGGGGGTCGGGTAGCAATCAGCCCCAGCATTTT
-	TRBJ2-1	TRBD2	TRBV28	CASSLGLAESSSYNEQFF	TGTGCCAGCAGTTTGGGACTAGCGGAGTCGAGCTCCTACAATGAGCAGTTCTTC
-	TRBJ1-1	-	TRBV7-9	CASSLQGWENTEAFF	TGTGCCAGCAGCTTACAGGGATGGGAAAACACTGAAGCTTTCTTT
-	TRBJ2-2	-	TRBV27	CASSLWAGTGELFF	TGTGCCAGCAGTTTATGGGCGGGTACCGGGGAGCTGTTTTTT
-	TRBJ2-5	-	TRBV11-2	CASSLELGTRLLETQYF	TGTGCCAGCAGCTTAGAATTAGGCACTAGGCTATTGGAGACCCAGTACTTC
-	TRBJ2-2	-	TRBV5-5	CASSLGGLAGELFF	TGTGCCAGCAGCTTGGGTGGTCTAGCCGGGGAGCTGTTTTTT
-	TRBJ1-1	TRBD1	TRBV18	CASSSGQGESAFF	TGTGCCAGCTCAAGCGGACAGGGGGAGTCGGCTTTCTTT
-	TRBJ2-1	-	TRBV7-8	CASSLQGQQFF	TGTGCCAGCAGCTTACAGGGACAGCAGTTCTTC
-	TRBJ1-1	-	TRBV7-2	CASSFRGTNTEAFF	TGTGCCAGCAGCTTTAGGGGTACTAACACTGAAGCTTTCTTT
-	TRBJ2-5	-	TRBV6-4	CASSVRDDPKETQYF	TGTGCCAGCAGTGTACGAGACGACCCAAAAGAGACCCAGTACTTC
once	TRBJ1-5	-	TRBV19	CASSPLGGGVQPQHF	TGTGCCAGTAGCCCTTTAGGGGGGGGAGTTCAGCCCCAGCATTTT
-	TRBJ1-1	-	TRBV7-8	CASSFRMNTEAFF	TGTGCCAGCAGCTTCCGTATGAACACTGAAGCTTTCTTT
-	TRBJ1-5	-	TRBV28	CASSLLGYQPQHF	TGTGCCAGCAGTTTGTTGGGGTATCAGCCCCAGCATTTT
once	TRBJ1-1	TRBD1	TRBV10-3	CAISRGPGGVNTEAFF	TGTGCCATCAGTAGGGGGCCTGGCGGGGTGAACACTGAAGCTTTCTTT
-	TRBJ2-7	TRBD2	TRBV18	CASSPVAGVGGEQYF	TGTGCCAGCTCACCGGTAGCGGGAGTGGGGGGCGAGCAGTACTTC
-	TRBJ2-7	-	TRBV5-6	CASSPELRDGPYEQYF	TGTGCCAGCAGCCCGGAGCTCCGGGACGGACCCTACGAGCAGTACTTC
-	TRBJ2-1	TRBD2	TRBV27	CASSLIGRALNNEQFF	TGTGCCAGCAGTCTCATCGGGAGGGCCTTAAACAATGAGCAGTTCTTC
-	TRBJ1-1	-	TRBV5-5	CASILEGRYTEAFF	TGTGCCAGCATTTTAGAGGGCCGGTACACTGAAGCTTTCTTT
-	TRBJ1-4	-	TRBV18	CASSPAGRRLEKLFF	TGTGCCAGCTCTCCTGCCGGACGTAGACTTGAAAAACTGTTTTTT
-	TRBJ2-7	-	TRBV5-1	CASSLRQGTEQYF	TGCGCCAGCAGCCTACGGCAGGGTACCGAGCAGTACTTC
-	TRBJ2-7	TRBD1	TRBV19	CASRMTGDSYEQYF	TGTGCCAGTAGGATGACAGGGGACTCCTACGAGCAGTACTTC
-	TRBJ2-1	TRBD1	TRBV28	CASTRDSRWNNEQFF	TGTGCCAGCACCCGGGACAGTCGGTGGAACAATGAGCAGTTCTTC
-	TRBJ1-5	-	TRBV27	CASSFLPGSNQPQHF	TGTGCCAGCAGTTTCCTCCCGGGAAGCAATCAGCCCCAGCATTTT
-	TRBJ1-4	TRBD1	TRBV28	CASSPTQGQGGEKLFF	TGTGCCAGCAGTCCCACTCAGGGACAGGGGGGAGAAAAACTGTTTTTT
-	TRBJ2-5	TRBD1	TRBV5-6	CASSRTGGETQYF	TGTGCCAGCAGCCGGACAGGAGGAGAGACCCAGTACTTC
-	TRBJ1-4	-	TRBV10-3	CATSEGLEKLFF	TGTGCCACATCGGAAGGCCTTGAAAAACTGTTTTTT
-	TRBJ2-1	-	TRBV19	CASSLGALSSYNEQFF	TGTGCCAGTTCCCTAGGAGCCCTAAGCTCCTACAATGAGCAGTTCTTC
-	TRBJ2-7	-	TRBV4-3	CASSQDERYEQYF	TGCGCCAGCAGCCAAGATGAACGATACGAGCAGTACTTC
-	TRBJ1-1	-	TRBV7-2	CASSLKTNTEAFF	TGTGCCAGCAGCTTAAAAACGAACACTGAAGCTTTCTTT
-	TRBJ2-7	TRBD2	TRBV28	CASRVTSGRALYEQYF	TGTGCCAGCAGAGTGACTAGCGGGAGGGCCCTCTACGAGCAGTACTTC